These 8 T cell receptor beta chains were sequenced from one sample in a study of Graves' ophthalmopathy and Graves' hyperthyroidism. Amplifying from RNA transcripts, the study obtained TCR beta CDR3 regions. HTBI-primed RT-PCR formed the first round, and a multiplex PCR formed the second. TCRdb reprocessed the multiplex PCR reads via MiXCR and lists one record per CDR3 protein. The sample shows around 1,000,000 distinct CDR3 sequences, approximately 35% of them seen only once. The sequencing input was peripheral blood or thyroid tissue (not recorded which). Receptor source: an adult man with Graves' hyperthyroidism.

Notes on this clonotype: A read error may explain this, as a much larger clone is one base away. This sequence joins TRBV12-3 or TRBV12-4 and TRBJ2-7, with a weak D call TRBD2 (6 bases). V lost 5 bases, J lost 9 bases, and 20 bases lay in between. The CDR3 covers 14 residues. CDR3 in DNA: TGTGCCAGCAGTAGACTAGGTGGGGATAACGGGCAGTACTTC. Residues: CASSRLGGDNGQYF.

This clonotype was detected ten times or more. The rearrangement joins TRBV7-2 to TRBJ2-7, with 8 positions matching TRBD1. With V trimmed by 5 bases and J by 5 bases, 11 bases remained unmatched. The germline CDR1 and CDR2 sequences are SGHTA and FQGNSA. The CDR3 totals 15 residues. In DNA, the CDR3 is TGTGCCAGCAGCATTCCACGACAGGGGACCAACGAGCAGTACTTC. Translated: CASSIPRQGTNEQYF. Based on the CDR3 plus reference TRBV7-2 and TRBJ2-7, the full variable domain is GAGVSQSPSNKVTEKGKDVELRCDPISGHTALYWYRQSLGQGLEFLIYFQGNSAPDKSGLPSDRFSAERTGGSVSTLTIQRTQQEDSAVYLCASSIPRQGTNEQYFGPGTRLTVT.

This clonotype was seen many times. V gene TRBV2 combines with J gene TRBJ2-7; no firm D call. With 8 bases removed from V and 3 bases from J, the gap between germline ends came to 8 bases. The CDR3 runs to 11 residues. Per germline, CDR1 SNHLY and CDR2 FYNNEI. The CDR3 DNA is TGTGCCAGCGCTGTGTACTACGAGCAGTACTTC. Translating it yields CASAVYYEQYF.

In its sample, this clonotype was seen many times. CDR3 in DNA: TGTGCCAGCAGGCCGCAATATGGCTACACCTTC. Its translation: CASRPQYGYTF. V gene TRBV2 combines with J gene TRBJ1-2, with unresolved D. V lost 6 bases to trimming and J lost 5 bases, with 7 bases between them. Germline lookup yields CDR1 SNHLY and CDR2 FYNNEI. The CDR3 extends over 11 amino acids.

Many counts were recorded for this clonotype. J is TRBJ2-7 and V is TRBV5-1; no firm D call. CDR1 and CDR2 (germline): SGHRS, YFSETQ. Trimming took off 4 bases at V and 3 bases at J, with 11 bases between the two ends. The CDR3 loop spans 13 amino acids. The DNA of the CDR3 is TGCGCCAGCAGCCCAACACAGCGCTACGAGCAGTACTTC. Residues: CASSPTQRYEQYF.

The V call is TRBV7-9, the J call TRBJ2-7; 10 bases fit TRBD2. Germline trimming cut 1 base from V and 3 bases from J; bases unmatched to any gene: 9. Germline values: CDR1 SEHNR, CDR2 FQNEAQ (reference sequence). The CDR3 has 17 amino acids. The CDR3 DNA is TGTGCCAGCAGCTTAGTCGCCGGGTGGACTAGCGGCTACGAGCAGTACTTC. Encoded protein: CASSLVAGWTSGYEQYF.

As to this clonotype: This may be a read error, as it is one base from a much larger clone. The chain uses TRBV20-1 and TRBJ2-7; the D gene is possibly TRBD1 (6 bases). This CDR3 region has 13 residues. Germline CDR1 DFQATT, CDR2 SNEGSKA (reference sequence). V was cut by 6 bases and J by 2 bases, with 14 bases left in between. For the CDR3, the DNA is TGCAGTGCCCGGGGACACCGAGCCTACGAGCAGTACTTC. Protein product: CSARGHRAYEQYF.

V usage is TRBV7-9 and J usage is TRBJ2-7; the match to TRBD1 covers 11 bases. CDR1 and CDR2 from the germline V gene are SEHNR and FQNEAQ (reference sequence). V lost 8 bases to trimming and J lost 3 bases; unmatched junction nucleotides: 9. This CDR3 is built from 15 residues. CDR3 in DNA: TGTGCCAGCTCACCTATGGGACAGGGGGACTACGAGCAGTACTTC. Translation: CASSPMGQGDYEQYF.